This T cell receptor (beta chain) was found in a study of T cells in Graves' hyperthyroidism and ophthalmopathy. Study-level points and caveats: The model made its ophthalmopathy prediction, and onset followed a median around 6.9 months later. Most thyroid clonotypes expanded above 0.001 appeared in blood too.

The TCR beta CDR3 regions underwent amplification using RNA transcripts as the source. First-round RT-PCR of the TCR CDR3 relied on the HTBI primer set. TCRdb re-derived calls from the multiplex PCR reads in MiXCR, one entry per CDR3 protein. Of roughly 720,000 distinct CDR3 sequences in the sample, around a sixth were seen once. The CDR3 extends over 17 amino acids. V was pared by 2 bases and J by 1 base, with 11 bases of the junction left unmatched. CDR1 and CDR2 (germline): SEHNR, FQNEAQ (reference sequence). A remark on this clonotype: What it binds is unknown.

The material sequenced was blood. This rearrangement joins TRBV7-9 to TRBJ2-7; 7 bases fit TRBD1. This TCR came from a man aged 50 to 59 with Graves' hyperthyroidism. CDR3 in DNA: TGTGCCAGCAGCTTAAAAGGGGGCGTAATATCGTCCTACGAGCAGTACTTC. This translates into CASSLKGGVISSYEQYF.